This T cell receptor beta chain appears in the sequencing data of a study of metastatic and nonmetastatic thyroid tumors. In the study overall: Malignant and benign thyroid patients had repertoires compared in peripheral blood and tumor or nodule tissue.

Using MiXCR, TCRdb reanalyzed the PCR reads. The sample yields some 33,000 clones, approximately 10% seen once. Patients had received no treatment of any kind before thyroid surgery. Trimming stripped 1 base from V and 6 bases from J, with 7 bases between. This CDR3 is 12 amino acids long. By share, this clone counts as medium-sized. The chain recombines TRBV12-3 or TRBV12-4 with TRBJ2-7; D is unclear. The sequencing input was blood. This TCR derives from a female donor with papillary thyroid cancer or a benign thyroid nodule (not recorded which). Some clones in this sample may be carry-over from other donors' samples. The CDR3 protein is CASSLVPGEQYF. DNA for the CDR3: TGTGCCAGCAGTTTAGTTCCCGGCGAGCAGTACTTC.